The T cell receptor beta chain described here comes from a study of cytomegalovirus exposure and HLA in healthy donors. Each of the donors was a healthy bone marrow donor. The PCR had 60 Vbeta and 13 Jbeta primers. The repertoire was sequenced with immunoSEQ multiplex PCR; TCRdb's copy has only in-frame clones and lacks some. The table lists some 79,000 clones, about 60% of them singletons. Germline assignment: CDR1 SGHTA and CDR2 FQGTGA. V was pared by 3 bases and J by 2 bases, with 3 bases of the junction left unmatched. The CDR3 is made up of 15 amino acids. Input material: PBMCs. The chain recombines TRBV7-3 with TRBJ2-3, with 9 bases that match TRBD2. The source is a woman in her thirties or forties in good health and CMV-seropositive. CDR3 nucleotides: TGTGCCAGCAGCTTTAGCGGGAGTAACACAGATACGCAGTATTTT. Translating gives CASSFSGSNTDTQYF.